The present T cell receptor (beta chain) was sequenced within a study of STAT3 mutations in large granular lymphocyte leukemia. Sequencing used immunoSEQ multiplex PCR; TCRdb keeps in-frame clones, though not all of them. The table lists over 30,000 clones, approximately 91% of them singletons. The sample holds a few counts of this clone. Antigen: not known. Study-level findings and limits: In about 35% of the 18 patients, new TCR clonotypes emerged after therapy. At least one immunodominant TCR beta clonotype appeared in every T-cell large granular lymphocyte leukemia patient.

This receptor was identified in a human donor with T large granular lymphocyte leukemia. Some clones in this sample may be carry-over from other donors' samples. Sequenced sample: PBMCs.

The CDR3 nucleotides are TGCGCCAGCAGCTTGGTGTCCGACACTGAAGCTTTCTTT. Translation: CASSLVSDTEAFF. The V and J genes are TRBV5-1 and TRBJ1-1; D not resolved. Germline V gene lookup returns CDR1 SGHRS and CDR2 YFSETQ. The CDR3 covers 13 residues. The V end lost 0 bases, the J end lost 3 bases, and 6 bases lay between the germline ends.